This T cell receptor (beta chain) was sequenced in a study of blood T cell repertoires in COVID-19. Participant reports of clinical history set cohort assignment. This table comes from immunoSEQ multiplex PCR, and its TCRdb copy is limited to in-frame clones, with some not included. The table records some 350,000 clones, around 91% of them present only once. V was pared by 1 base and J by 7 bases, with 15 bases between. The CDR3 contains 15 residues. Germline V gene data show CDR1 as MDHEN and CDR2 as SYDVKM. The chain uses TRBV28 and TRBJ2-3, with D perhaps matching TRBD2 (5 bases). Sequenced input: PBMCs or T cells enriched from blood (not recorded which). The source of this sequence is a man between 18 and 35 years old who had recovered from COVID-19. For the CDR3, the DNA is TGTGCCAGCAGTTTATTGACTACCTTAAAGAATACGCAGTATTTT. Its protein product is CASSLLTTLKNTQYF.